The present TCR beta chain was sequenced within a study of cytomegalovirus exposure and HLA in healthy donors. With 60 Vbeta and 13 Jbeta primers, the PCR was carried out. The assay was immunoSEQ multiplex PCR, and TCRdb's table has in-frame clones only and misses some. Altogether fewer than 70,000 clones are present, approximately 72% being singletons, with the ten largest covering roughly 9.7%. There are 16 residues in the CDR3. V was pared by 4 bases and J by 0 bases, with 13 bases between. Germline V lookup: CDR1 KGHSH, CDR2 LQKENI. Among the donors, all were healthy bone marrow donors. This chain joins TRBV18 and TRBJ1-5, with D possibly being TRBD1 (6 bases). Sequencing input: PBMCs. The TCR sequence derives from a woman aged 25 to 39 in good health and CMV-seronegative. CDR3 sequence: CASSLQGPNSNQPQHF. The CDR3 DNA reads as TGTGCCAGCTCACTGCAGGGGCCTAATAGCAATCAGCCCCAGCATTTT.